This TCR beta chain was retrieved from a study of response to subunit inactivated influenza vaccine. MiXCR, run by TCRdb on the RT-PCR reads, gives a single entry per CDR3 protein. The data contain under 800,000 distinct CDR3 sequences, approximately 13% of them singletons. This clonotype was seen a handful of times. V shed 7 bases and J 0 bases; nucleotides not matched to a gene: 2. Germline V lookup: CDR1 SQVTM, CDR2 ANQGSEA. The CDR3 covers 15 residues. The clonotype comes from a man between 50 and 59 years old who received an inactivated influenza vaccine. The input for sequencing was PBMCs from blood, taken about 14 days before vaccination. The gene calls are TRBV29-1 and TRBJ2-1; 14 bases are shared with TRBD2. The CDR3 region has the DNA TGCAGCGCCGGGACTAGCGGGAGCTCCTACAATGAGCAGTTCTTC. It codes for CSAGTSGSSYNEQFF.